This T cell receptor beta chain was identified during a study of early T cells in non-severe SARS-CoV-2 infection. Regarding the study as a whole: The matching step, a VDJdb search, favored anti-spike CD8 responses and missed private and CD4 specificities.

CDR3 length: 15 amino acids. Germline CDR1 and CDR2: SGHTA and FQGNSA. V was pared by 1 base and J by 7 bases, with 5 bases of the junction left unmatched. Researchers attached unique molecular identifiers to individual cDNA molecules. TCRdb recomputed calls from the 5' RACE reads with MiXCR, one row per CDR3 protein. Here the sample spans around 70,000 distinct CDR3 sequences, more than 8.5% being singletons. A few counts support this clonotype. The antigen is undetermined. The material was whole blood, obtained at baseline. The sequence came from an adult who was a healthcare worker with PCR-confirmed SARS-CoV-2 infection or an uninfected control (not recorded which). V usage is TRBV7-2 and J usage is TRBJ2-1; 9 nucleotides align to TRBD2. This CDR3 is CASSLGVAGVNEQFF. The CDR3 DNA is TGTGCCAGCAGCTTAGGGGTAGCGGGAGTAAATGAGCAGTTCTTC. Full variable domain (outside the CDR3, taken from reference TRBV7-2 and TRBJ2-1): GAGVSQSPSNKVTEKGKDVELRCDPISGHTALYWYRQSLGQGLEFLIYFQGNSAPDKSGLPSDRFSAERTGGSVSTLTIQRTQQEDSAVYLCASSLGVAGVNEQFFGPGTRLTVL.